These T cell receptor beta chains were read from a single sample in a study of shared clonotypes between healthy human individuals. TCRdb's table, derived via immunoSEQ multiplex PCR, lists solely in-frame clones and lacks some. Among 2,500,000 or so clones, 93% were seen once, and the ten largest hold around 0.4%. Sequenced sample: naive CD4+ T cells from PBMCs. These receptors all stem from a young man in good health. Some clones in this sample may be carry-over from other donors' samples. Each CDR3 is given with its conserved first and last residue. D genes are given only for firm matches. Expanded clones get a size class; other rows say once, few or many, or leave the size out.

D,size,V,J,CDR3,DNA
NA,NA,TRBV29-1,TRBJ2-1,CSVRDHSYNEQFF,TGCAGCGTCCGGGACCACTCCTACAATGAGCAGTTCTTC
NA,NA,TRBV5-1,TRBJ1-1,CASSLVGAANTEAFF,TGCGCCAGCAGCTTGGTGGGCGCCGCGAACACTGAAGCTTTCTTT
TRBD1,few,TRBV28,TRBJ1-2,CASTPGGANYGYTF,TGTGCCAGCACCCCAGGGGGAGCTAACTATGGCTACACCTTC
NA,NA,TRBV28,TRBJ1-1,CASSPRQGSLGNTEAFF,TGTGCCAGCAGTCCACGTCAGGGCTCTCTAGGGAACACTGAAGCTTTCTTT
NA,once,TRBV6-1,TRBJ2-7,CASSDLGRGAREQYF,TGTGCCAGCAGTGACTTGGGCAGGGGGGCTCGGGAGCAGTACTTC
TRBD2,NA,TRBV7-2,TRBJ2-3,CASSPPGLAGGTDTQYF,TGTGCCAGCAGCCCCCCGGGACTAGCGGGGGGGACAGATACGCAGTATTTT
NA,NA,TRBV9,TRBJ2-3,CASSVESGGDTQYF,TGTGCCAGCAGCGTCGAAAGCGGAGGAGATACGCAGTATTTT
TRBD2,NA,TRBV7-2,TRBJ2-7,CASSALAGGSYEQYF,TGTGCCAGCAGCGCCCTAGCGGGAGGGTCCTACGAGCAGTACTTC
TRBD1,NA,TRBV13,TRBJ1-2,CASSYNRGRGGYTF,TGTGCCAGCAGCTACAACAGGGGAAGGGGTGGCTACACCTTC
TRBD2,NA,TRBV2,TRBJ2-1,CASSGTSGRANEQFF,TGTGCCAGCAGCGGGACTAGCGGGAGGGCCAATGAGCAGTTCTTC
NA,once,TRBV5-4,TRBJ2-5,CASSLSAGLQETQYF,TGTGCCAGCAGCTTATCTGCGGGACTCCAAGAGACCCAGTACTTC
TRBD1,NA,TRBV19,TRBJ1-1,CASSNQGGTEAFF,TGTGCCAGTAGTAACCAGGGGGGCACTGAAGCTTTCTTT
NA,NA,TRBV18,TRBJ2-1,CASSPPETTYNEQFF,TGTGCCAGCTCACCGCCGGAGACTACCTACAATGAGCAGTTCTTC
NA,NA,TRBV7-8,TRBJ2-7,CASSLAGYGTGSYEQYF,TGTGCCAGCAGCTTAGCGGGGTATGGGACCGGCTCCTACGAGCAGTACTTC
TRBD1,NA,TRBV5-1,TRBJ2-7,CASSDSLGQGANEQYF,TGCGCCAGCAGCGACTCTCTAGGACAGGGGGCGAACGAGCAGTACTTC
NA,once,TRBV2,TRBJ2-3,CASSLERAVNTDTQYF,TGTGCCAGCAGCCTCGAAAGGGCGGTTAATACAGATACGCAGTATTTT
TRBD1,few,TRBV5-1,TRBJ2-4,CASSLSRGLLAKNIQYF,TGCGCCAGCAGCTTGAGTAGGGGGCTACTAGCCAAAAACATTCAGTACTTC
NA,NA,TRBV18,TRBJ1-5,CASSPDIQGVAQHF,TGTGCCAGCTCACCCGATATACAGGGAGTAGCCCAGCATTTT
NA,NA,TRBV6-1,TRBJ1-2,CASSFRNPPNYGYTF,TGTGCCAGCAGTTTCAGGAATCCACCTAACTATGGCTACACCTTC
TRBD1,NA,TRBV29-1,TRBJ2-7,CSVKPGTAAYEQYF,TGCAGCGTGAAGCCCGGGACAGCGGCCTACGAGCAGTACTTC
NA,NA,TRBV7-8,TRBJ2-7,CASSLTAGQGYEQYF,TGTGCCAGCAGCTTAACGGCGGGGCAAGGCTACGAGCAGTACTTC
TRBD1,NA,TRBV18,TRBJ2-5,CASSTGQGSGETQYF,TGTGCCAGCTCAACGGGACAGGGGTCCGGAGAGACCCAGTACTTC
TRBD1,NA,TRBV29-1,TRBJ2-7,CSVAGQGSSYEQYF,TGCAGCGTTGCTGGACAGGGAAGCTCCTACGAGCAGTACTTC
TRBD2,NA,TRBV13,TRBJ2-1,CASSLAAGKPYNEQFF,TGTGCCAGCAGCTTGGCAGCGGGGAAACCCTACAATGAGCAGTTCTTC
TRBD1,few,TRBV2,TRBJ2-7,CASSADRASSYEQYF,TGTGCCAGCAGTGCCGACAGGGCCAGCTCCTACGAGCAGTACTTC
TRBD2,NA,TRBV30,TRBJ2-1,CAWWPRLAGGKNEQFF,TGTGCCTGGTGGCCCCGCCTAGCGGGAGGAAAGAATGAGCAGTTCTTC
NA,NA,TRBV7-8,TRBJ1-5,CASTKGAGRGQPQHF,TGTGCCAGCACCAAAGGGGCAGGGAGGGGTCAGCCCCAGCATTTT
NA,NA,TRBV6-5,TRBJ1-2,CASSYSRRGGYTF,TGTGCCAGCAGTTACTCGAGACGGGGTGGCTACACCTTC
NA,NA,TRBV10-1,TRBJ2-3,CASRGELSTDTQYF,TGCGCCAGCAGGGGGGAACTTTCCACAGATACGCAGTATTTT
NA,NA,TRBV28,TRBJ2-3,CASINPAGISTSTDTQYF,TGTGCCAGCATCAACCCCGCAGGGATAAGCACCTCCACAGATACGCAGTATTTT
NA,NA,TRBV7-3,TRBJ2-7,CASSPPGSPLYF,TGTGCCAGCAGCCCCCCAGGAAGCCCCCTGTACTTC
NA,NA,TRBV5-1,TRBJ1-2,CASSEVGAYGYTF,TGCGCCAGCAGCGAGGTGGGGGCCTATGGCTACACCTTC
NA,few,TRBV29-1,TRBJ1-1,CSVGDLGAEAFF,TGCAGCGTGGGGGACCTTGGAGCTGAAGCTTTCTTT
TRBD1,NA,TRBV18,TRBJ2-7,CASSGDSPSQYF,TGTGCCAGCTCAGGGGACAGCCCCAGCCAGTACTTC
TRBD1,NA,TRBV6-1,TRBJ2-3,CASGDRARGDTQYF,TGTGCCAGCGGGGACAGGGCACGTGGGGATACGCAGTATTTT
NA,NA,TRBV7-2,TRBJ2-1,CASSSRLGEQFF,TGTGCCAGCAGCTCGCGTCTGGGTGAGCAGTTCTTC
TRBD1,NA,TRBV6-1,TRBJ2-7,CASSARQGTYEQYF,TGTGCCAGCAGTGCCCGACAGGGCACCTACGAGCAGTACTTC
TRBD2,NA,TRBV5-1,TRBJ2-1,CASSLAGGTSGNYEQFF,TGCGCCAGCAGCTTGGCGGGCGGGACTAGCGGGAACTATGAGCAGTTCTTC
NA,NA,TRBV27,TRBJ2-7,CASSPRTHYEQYF,TGTGCCAGCAGTCCCCGGACCCACTACGAGCAGTACTTC
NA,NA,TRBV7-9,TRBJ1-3,CASTLGARWGEQQNTIYF,TGTGCCAGCACCCTAGGAGCGCGTTGGGGAGAACAGCAAAACACCATATATTTT
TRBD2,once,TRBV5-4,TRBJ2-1,CASGVAGGRKEQFF,TGTGCCAGCGGGGTAGCGGGAGGGAGGAAGGAGCAGTTCTTC
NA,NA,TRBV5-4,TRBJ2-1,CAGWTFNQGNEQFF,TGTGCCGGCTGGACTTTTAATCAGGGAAATGAGCAGTTCTTC